The T cell receptor (beta chain) under discussion was sequenced for a study of blood T cell repertoires in COVID-19. Study-wide background: Donors in the United States, Italy and Spain gave samples during acute or convalescent COVID-19. T cells, B-cell-depleted T cells, or PBMCs supplied cDNA or gDNA.

Under the authors' procedure: Reference gene primer amplification in the assay estimated nucleated cell counts. Clones were sequenced by immunoSEQ multiplex PCR, and TCRdb holds only the in-frame ones, with some missing. The V and J calls and clone size are taken from that table; D and trimming were inferred from the DNA. The sample lists over 200,000 clones; approximately 90% were seen once. The sequence was collected from a woman aged 18 to 35 who had recovered from COVID-19. Sequencing was carried out using peripheral blood.

Here the CDR3 reads CASSLENRVGTQYF. CDR3 sequence (DNA): TGTGCCAGCAGCTTAGAAAACAGGGTTGGGACCCAGTACTTC. The genes are TRBV7-9 and TRBJ2-5; tentatively, D is TRBD1 (6 bases). The germline V and J ends were trimmed by 1 base and 7 bases, with 13 bases remaining between them. The length of the CDR3 is 14 residues. The germline V gene encodes CDR1 SEHNR and CDR2 FQNEAQ (reference sequence).